Following are 12 T cell receptor beta chains from one sample sequenced in a study of blood T cells in healthy people across ages. The use of a sample-barcoded 5' primer and a J-beta primer mix characterized a second PCR of about 7 to 12 cycles. A single record per CDR3 protein comes from TCRdb applying MiXCR to the 5' RACE reads. The sample holds some 900,000 distinct CDR3 sequences, 40% to 60% seen once. The sequenced sample was blood. Receptor source: a man between 25 and 39 years old in good health.

V is TRBV7-3 and J is TRBJ2-1; TRBD2 might be the D (5 bases). V was shortened by 4 bases and J by 5 bases, with 18 bases between the two germline ends. The CDR3 sequence is 16 residues long. Germline V gene sequence: CDR1 SGHTA, CDR2 FQGTGA. The CDR3 loop is CASSYSLPLGNNEQFF. For the CDR3, the DNA is TGTGCCAGCAGCTATTCCCTACCACTAGGAAACAATGAGCAGTTCTTC. The complete variable domain, with remaining parts taken from reference TRBV7-3 and TRBJ2-1, reads GAGVSQTPSNKVTEKGKYVELRCDPISGHTALYWYRQSLGQGPEFLIYFQGTGAADDSGLPNDRFFAVRPEGSVSTLKIQRTERGDSAVYLCASSYSLPLGNNEQFFGPGTRLTVL.

The chain uses TRBV12-3 or TRBV12-4 and TRBJ2-5, with D perhaps TRBD1 (5 bases). Trimming shortened V by 6 bases and J by 2 bases, and 13 bases separated the two germline ends. The CDR3 has 14 residues. The CDR3 spells CASREDRNQETQYF. The CDR3 DNA reads as TGTGCCAGCAGGGAAGACAGAAATCAAGAGACCCAGTACTTC.

This clonotype was observed many times. The V gene is TRBV11-2, the J gene TRBJ2-7; 10 bases are shared with TRBD2. J was trimmed by 3 bases and V by 6 bases; bases with no gene match: 2. Germline CDR1 is SGHAT and CDR2 is FQNNGV. This CDR3 has 13 residues. CDR3 amino acids: CASRGLASYEQYF. The CDR3 coding sequence is TGTGCCAGCAGGGGACTAGCGAGCTACGAGCAGTACTTC.

This clonotype has just a few counts. The chain uses TRBV3-1 and TRBJ2-7; maybe TRBD1 (6 bases). The CDR3 is made up of 14 amino acids. V shed 4 bases and J shed 2 bases, with 12 bases lying between them. Per the germline V gene, CDR1 is LGHDT and CDR2 is YNNKEL (reference sequence). The chain's CDR3 is CASSPNRATYEQYF. The CDR3 DNA is TGTGCCAGCAGCCCGAACAGGGCCACCTACGAGCAGTACTTC.

The rearrangement joins TRBV6-5 to TRBJ2-7; possible D gene TRBD2, 5 bases. This CDR3 has 16 amino acids. The V end lost 5 bases, the J end lost 2 bases, and 19 bases lay between the germline ends. CDR1 is MNHEY and CDR2 is SVGAGI in the germline V gene. DNA of the CDR3: TGTGCCAGCAGTCCACGATCCTATGGGGAGACCTACGAGCAGTACTTC. This codes for CASSPRSYGETYEQYF.

CDR3 DNA sequence: TGCAGTGCTCCCAGGACAGGGGGAGTCAATGAGCAGTTCTTC. It codes for CSAPRTGGVNEQFF. The chain carries TRBV20-1 and TRBJ2-1; TRBD1 matches 10 bases. CDR3 size: 14 residues. The V segment lost 5 bases and the J segment 6 bases; nucleotides outside the gene matches: 7. The germline CDR1 and CDR2 sequences are DFQATT and SNEGSKA (reference sequence).

This clonotype was counted between two and nine times. A much larger clone differs by one base, so this may be a read error. This sequence joins TRBV3-1 and TRBJ2-1; TRBD2 is a possible D gene (5 bases). The J call may not be correct, given that the DNA end is closer to TRBJ2-7. CDR3 size: 15 residues. Per the germline V gene, CDR1 is LGHDT and CDR2 is YNNKEL (reference sequence). The CDR3 here is CASSQALDSYNEQYF. The CDR3 region has the DNA TGTGCCAGCAGCCAGGCACTAGACTCCTACAATGAGCAGTACTTC.

Ten or more counts support this clonotype. The CDR3 DNA reads as TGCGCCAGCAGAGGGGAAACTGAAGCTTTCTTT. It specifies CASRGETEAFF. This chain joins TRBV5-1 and TRBJ1-1; TRBD1 is a possible D gene (5 bases). The CDR3 contains 11 residues. Germline V gene sequence: CDR1 SGHRS, CDR2 YFSETQ. Trimming removed 5 bases from V and 5 bases from J, with 7 bases in between.

This rearrangement joins TRBV14 to TRBJ1-5; TRBD1 agrees at 8 bases. The CDR3 consists of 14 residues. From germline, CDR1 is SGHDN and CDR2 FVKESK. The trim removed 6 bases at V and 7 bases at J, leaving 8 bases unmatched. The chain's CDR3 is CASSMTGARQPQHF. The CDR3 DNA sequence: TGTGCCAGCAGTATGACAGGGGCGCGCCAGCCCCAGCATTTT.

At least ten counts were recorded for this clonotype. The CDR3 nucleotides are TGTGCCAGCAGCCAAGAGAGTAAAGGGACTGAAGCTTTCTTT. It is translated as CASSQESKGTEAFF. The chain recombines TRBV14 with TRBJ1-1; no reliable D call. V was cut by 0 bases and J by 5 bases, with 10 bases left in between. The CDR3 runs 14 residues. Germline V CDR1 and CDR2: SGHDN, FVKESK.

Ten or more counts support this clonotype. V gene TRBV6-5 combines with J gene TRBJ2-1; 8 bases line up with TRBD1. From germline, CDR1 is MNHEY and CDR2 SVGAGI. V was clipped by 5 bases and J by 4 bases; unmatched bases: 1. The CDR3 runs 13 residues. The CDR3 spells CASSDRGYNEQFF. DNA for the CDR3: TGTGCCAGCAGTGACAGGGGATACAATGAGCAGTTCTTC.

Only a few counts were recorded for this clonotype. The chain recombines TRBV5-1 with TRBJ2-7, with D possibly called TRBD1 or TRBD2 (5 bases each). Germline V gives CDR1 SGHRS, CDR2 YFSETQ. There are 13 residues in the CDR3. V was pared by 3 bases and J by 5 bases, with 12 bases between. The CDR3 loop reads CASSSGTYDEQYF. The CDR3 DNA reads TGCGCCAGCAGCTCCGGGACGTACGACGAGCAGTACTTC.